These 14 T cell receptor beta chains came from one sample sequenced in a study of blood T cells in healthy people across ages. PCR was performed a second time for about 6 to 11 cycles using a sample-barcoded 5' primer and a J-beta primer mix. TCRdb processed the 5' RACE reads anew with MiXCR; each CDR3 protein has one entry. The sample shows 800,000 to 950,000 distinct CDR3 sequences, about 36% of them seen only once. The sequencing input was blood. These receptor sequences come from a man younger than 35 in good health.

The chain uses TRBV2 and TRBJ2-2, with 10 bases matching TRBD2. CDR1 and CDR2 from the germline V gene are SNHLY and FYNNEI. V shed 5 bases and J 1 base; nucleotides not matched to a gene: 10. This CDR3 region has 18 residues. The chain's CDR3 is CASSQTGSGGVNTGELFF. DNA for the CDR3: TGTGCCAGCAGTCAAACTGGGAGCGGGGGGGTGAACACCGGGGAGCTGTTTTTT.

V usage is TRBV18 and J usage is TRBJ2-2, with a possible D match to TRBD1 (6 bases). The V end lost 3 bases, the J end lost 2 bases, and 13 bases lay between the germline ends. CDR3 size: 16 residues. Germline lookup yields CDR1 KGHSH and CDR2 LQKENI. CDR3 nucleotides: TGTGCCAGCTCACCTACAGGGTACGCTAACACCGGGGAGCTGTTTTTT. Translation gives CASSPTGYANTGELFF.

This clonotype showed up just a few times. The chain recombines TRBV20-1 with TRBJ1-2; a weak D match, TRBD1 (6 bases). CDR3 length: 13 amino acids. CDR1 and CDR2 (germline): DFQATT, SNEGSKA (reference sequence). The V end lost 5 bases, the J end lost 7 bases, and 17 bases lay between the germline ends. The chain's CDR3 is CSAEGGVISGYTF. In DNA form, the CDR3 reads TGCAGTGCTGAAGGGGGGGTTATTAGTGGCTACACCTTC.

This clonotype showed up just a few times. This rearrangement joins TRBV7-9 to TRBJ1-5, with D tentatively TRBD1 (5 bases). This CDR3 region has 14 residues. Between the trimmed V and J ends, which lost 11 bases and 2 bases, there was a span of 16 bases. Germline CDR1 and CDR2: SEHNR and FQNEAQ (reference sequence). The CDR3 DNA reads TGTGCCTCCGCCCAGGGATTGGGCAATCAGCCCCAGCATTTT. Encoded protein: CASAQGLGNQPQHF. The whole variable domain, remainder taken from reference TRBV7-9 and TRBJ1-5, is DTGVSQNPRHKITKRGQNVTFRCDPISEHNRLYWYRQTLGQGPEFLTYFQNEAQLEKSRLLSDRFSAERPKGSFSTLEIQRTEQGDSAMYLCASAQGLGNQPQHFGDGTRLSIL.

The rearrangement links TRBV7-2 to TRBJ2-1; D not certain. Germline V gives CDR1 SGHTA, CDR2 FQGNSA. The CDR3 runs 14 residues. The V and J ends lost 5 bases and 12 bases respectively, with 20 bases between them. The CDR3 loop reads CASSPQTQETGQFF. Written as DNA, the CDR3 is TGTGCCAGCAGCCCCCAGACCCAGGAGACGGGGCAGTTCTTC.

The chain joins TRBV27 to TRBJ1-6; D remains ambiguous. Germline V CDR1 and CDR2: MNHEY, SMNVEV (reference sequence). The CDR3 extends over 13 amino acids. V was cut by 7 bases and J by 7 bases, with 11 bases left in between. The CDR3 DNA is TGTGCCAGCACCGTGGTAATAAATTCACCCCTCCACTTT. Amino acids: CASTVVINSPLHF.

The chain combines TRBV7-3 with TRBJ1-1, with TRBD1 as a possible D gene (5 bases). Trimming took off 5 bases at V and 7 bases at J, with 14 bases between the two ends. The CDR3 runs 13 residues. Germline V lookup: CDR1 SGHTA, CDR2 FQGTGA. DNA of the CDR3: TGTGCCAGCAGCCCAAGGGGAGGGCTTGAAGCTTTCTTT. Translating it yields CASSPRGGLEAFF.

V usage is TRBV12-3 or TRBV12-4 and J usage is TRBJ2-1; TRBD1 matches at 7 bases. After removal of 6 bases from V and 5 bases from J, the junction contained 13 bases not matched to a gene. The CDR3 spans 16 residues. DNA for the CDR3: TGTGCCAGCAGCCCTTCAGCGACAGGGCTAGACAATGAGCAGTTCTTC. As protein: CASSPSATGLDNEQFF.

This sequence joins TRBV6-5 and TRBJ2-3; D might be TRBD2 (6 bases). The germline V gene has CDR1 MNHEY and CDR2 SVGAGI. CDR3 length equals 16 residues. V lost 0 bases, J lost 10 bases, and 20 bases lay in between. CDR3 protein: CASSYSPASVGYPQYF. The CDR3 DNA follows: TGTGCCAGCAGTTACTCGCCTGCTAGCGTGGGGTATCCGCAGTATTTT.

Comments on this clonotype: An end of the junction does not agree with germline; a read error may underlie this. The chain uses TRBV5-1 and TRBJ2-3, with D unclear. Germline CDR1 SGHRS, CDR2 YFSETQ. The CDR3 runs to 15 residues. In nucleotides, the CDR3 is TGCGCCAGCAGCTCCGCGAGACGTATCACATATACGCAGTATTTT. It is translated as CASSSARRITYTQYF.

This clonotype was observed many times. The V call is TRBV25-1, the J call TRBJ2-5, with D possibly matching TRBD1 (6 bases). Per germline, CDR1 MGHDK and CDR2 SYGVNS. V lost 3 bases and J lost 3, with 17 bases in between. CDR3 length equals 16 residues. The CDR3: CASSESGADWEETQYF. CDR3 in DNA: TGTGCCAGCAGTGAGTCAGGGGCGGATTGGGAAGAGACCCAGTACTTC.

A few counts support this clonotype. V usage is TRBV9 and J usage is TRBJ2-7; the D gene is possibly TRBD2 (7 bases). V lost 4 bases and J 6 bases, leaving 23 bases between the germline ends. Germline CDR1 is SGDLS and CDR2 is YYNGEE. The CDR3 consists of 16 residues. The DNA for the CDR3 is TGTGCCAGCAGCTCTAGCGTAAAGGCGGGGGCAGGCGAGCAGTACTTC. Translation: CASSSSVKAGAGEQYF.

This clonotype has only one observation. The V and J genes are TRBV20-1 and TRBJ1-3, with a possible D match to TRBD1 (5 bases). Germline values: CDR1 DFQATT, CDR2 SNEGSKA (reference sequence). The CDR3 is 15 residues long. V lost 3 bases and J lost 1, with 13 bases in between. In DNA form, the CDR3 reads TGCAGTGCTAGGGCCCTGGACATATCTGGAAACACCATATATTTT. Protein: CSARALDISGNTIYF.

This chain links TRBV20-1 with TRBJ1-1; no firm D call. V dropped 0 bases and J dropped 5 bases, with 13 bases sitting between them. There are 14 residues in the CDR3. Germline loops: CDR1 DFQATT, CDR2 SNEGSKA (reference sequence). DNA of the CDR3: TGCAGTGCTAGAGATTTTAGGGTTCGGACTGAAGCTTTCTTT. This sequence encodes CSARDFRVRTEAFF.